The clone carrying this T cell receptor (beta chain) has only a few counts. The sample belongs to a study of preoperative IRX-2 immunotherapy in early breast cancer. Sequenced by immunoSEQ multiplex PCR; TCRdb stores in-frame clones only, minus some. This table holds roughly 24,000 clones, roughly four fifths found once. Treatment in this sample: preoperative locoregional IRX-2 cytokine immunotherapy. Material: lymph node tissue, obtained after IRX-2 immunotherapy. The clonotype comes from a human donor with breast cancer.

The CDR3 DNA is TGTGCCAGCAGTTCCCAGCGGGAGCCAACAAACGAGCAGTACTTC. Translating it yields CASSSQREPTNEQYF. The gene calls are TRBV6-8 and TRBJ2-7; 8 nucleotides agree with TRBD2. The V gene's germline CDR1 is MNHGY and CDR2 SAAAGT. Trimming removed 4 bases from V and 5 bases from J; junction bases left unmatched: 10. The CDR3 has 15 amino acids.